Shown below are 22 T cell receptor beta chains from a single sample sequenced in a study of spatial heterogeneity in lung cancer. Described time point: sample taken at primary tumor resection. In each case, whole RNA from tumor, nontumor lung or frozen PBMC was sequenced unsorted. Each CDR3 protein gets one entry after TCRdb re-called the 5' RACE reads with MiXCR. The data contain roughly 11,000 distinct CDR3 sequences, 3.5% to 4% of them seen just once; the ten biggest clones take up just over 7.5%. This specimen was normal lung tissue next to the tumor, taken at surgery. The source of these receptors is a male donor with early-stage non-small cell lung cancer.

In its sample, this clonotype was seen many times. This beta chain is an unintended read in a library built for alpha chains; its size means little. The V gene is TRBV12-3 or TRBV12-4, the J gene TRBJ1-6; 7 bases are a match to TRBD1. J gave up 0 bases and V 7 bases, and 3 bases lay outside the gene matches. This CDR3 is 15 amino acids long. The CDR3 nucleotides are TGTGCCAGCACACAGGGGAGCTCCTATAATTCACCCCTCCACTTT. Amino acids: CASTQGSSYNSPLHF.

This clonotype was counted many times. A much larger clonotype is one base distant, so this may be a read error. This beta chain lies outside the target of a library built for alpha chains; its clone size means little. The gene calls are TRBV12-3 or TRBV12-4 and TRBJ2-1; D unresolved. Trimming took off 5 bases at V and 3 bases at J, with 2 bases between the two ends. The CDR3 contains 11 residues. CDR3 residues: CASSDYNEQFF. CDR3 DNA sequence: TGTGCCAGCAGTGACTACAATGAGCAGTTCTTC.

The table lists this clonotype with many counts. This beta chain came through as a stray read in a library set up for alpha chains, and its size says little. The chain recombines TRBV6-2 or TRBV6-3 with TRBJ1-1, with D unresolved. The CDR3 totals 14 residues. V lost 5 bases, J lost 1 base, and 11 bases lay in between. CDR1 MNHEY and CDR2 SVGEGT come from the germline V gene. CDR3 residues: CASSTPGKNTEAFF. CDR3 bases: TGTGCCAGCAGTACCCCAGGAAAGAACACTGAAGCTTTCTTT.

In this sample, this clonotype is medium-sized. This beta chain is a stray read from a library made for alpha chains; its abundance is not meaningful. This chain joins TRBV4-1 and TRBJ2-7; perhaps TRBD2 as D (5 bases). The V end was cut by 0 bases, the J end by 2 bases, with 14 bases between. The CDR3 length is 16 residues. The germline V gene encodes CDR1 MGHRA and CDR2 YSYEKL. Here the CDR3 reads CASSQDGGGDTYEQYF. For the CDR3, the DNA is TGCGCCAGCAGCCAAGACGGAGGCGGAGATACCTACGAGCAGTACTTC.

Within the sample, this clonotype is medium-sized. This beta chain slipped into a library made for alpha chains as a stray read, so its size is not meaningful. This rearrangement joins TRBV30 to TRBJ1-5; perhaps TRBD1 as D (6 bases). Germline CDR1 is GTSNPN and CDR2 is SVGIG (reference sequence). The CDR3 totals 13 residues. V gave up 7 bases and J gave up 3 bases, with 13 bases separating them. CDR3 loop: CAYSDSFNQPQHF. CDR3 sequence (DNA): TGTGCCTATTCGGACAGTTTCAATCAGCCCCAGCATTTT.

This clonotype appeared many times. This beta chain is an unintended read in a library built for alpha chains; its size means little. CDR3 region: CASSPDDGLNSPLHF. CDR3 DNA: TGCGCCAGCAGCCCGGACGACGGACTTAATTCACCCCTCCACTTT. This chain connects TRBV5-1 to TRBJ1-6; the D is unclear. CDR3 length: 15 residues. Germline V lookup: CDR1 SGHRS, CDR2 YFSETQ. V was pared by 4 bases and J by 6 bases, with 14 bases between.

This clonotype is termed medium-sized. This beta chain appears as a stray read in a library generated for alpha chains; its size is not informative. The CDR3 here is CASSDTGNTEAFF. CDR3 nucleotides: TGTGCCAGCAGCGATACAGGGAACACTGAAGCTTTCTTT. The chain employs TRBV5-6 and TRBJ1-1; TRBD1 is a possible D gene (5 bases). CDR1 and CDR2 from the germline V gene are SGHDT and YYEEEE. This CDR3 contains 13 residues. Trimming shortened V by 4 bases and J by 1 base, and 8 bases separated the two germline ends.

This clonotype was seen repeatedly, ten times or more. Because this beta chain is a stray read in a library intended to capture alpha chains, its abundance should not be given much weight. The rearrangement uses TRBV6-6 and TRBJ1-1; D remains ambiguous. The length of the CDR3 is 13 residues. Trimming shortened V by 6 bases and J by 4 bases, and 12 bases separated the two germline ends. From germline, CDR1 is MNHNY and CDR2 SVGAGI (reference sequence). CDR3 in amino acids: CASRPHSLTEAFF. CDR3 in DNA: TGTGCCAGCAGACCTCATAGCCTCACTGAAGCTTTCTTT.

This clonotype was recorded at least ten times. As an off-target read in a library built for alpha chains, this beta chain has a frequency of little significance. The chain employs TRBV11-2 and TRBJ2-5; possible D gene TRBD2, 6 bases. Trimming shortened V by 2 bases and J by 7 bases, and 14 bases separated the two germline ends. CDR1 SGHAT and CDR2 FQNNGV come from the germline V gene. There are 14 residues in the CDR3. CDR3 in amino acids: CASSLSQGGWTQYF. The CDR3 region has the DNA TGTGCCAGCAGCTTAAGTCAGGGAGGATGGACCCAGTACTTC.

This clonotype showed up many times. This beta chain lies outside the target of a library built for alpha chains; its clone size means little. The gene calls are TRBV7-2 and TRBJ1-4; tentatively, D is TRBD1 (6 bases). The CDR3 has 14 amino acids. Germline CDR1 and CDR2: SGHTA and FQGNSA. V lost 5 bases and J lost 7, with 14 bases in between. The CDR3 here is CASSPGDIGEKLFF. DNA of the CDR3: TGTGCCAGCAGCCCAGGGGACATAGGTGAAAAACTGTTTTTT.

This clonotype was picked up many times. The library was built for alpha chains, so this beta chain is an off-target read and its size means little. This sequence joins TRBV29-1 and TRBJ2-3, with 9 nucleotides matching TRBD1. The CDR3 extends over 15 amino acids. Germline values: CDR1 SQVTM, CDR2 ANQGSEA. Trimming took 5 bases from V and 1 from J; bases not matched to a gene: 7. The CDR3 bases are TGCAGCGTTACCGGGACAGGGCCAGGCACAGATACGCAGTATTTT. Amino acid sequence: CSVTGTGPGTDTQYF.

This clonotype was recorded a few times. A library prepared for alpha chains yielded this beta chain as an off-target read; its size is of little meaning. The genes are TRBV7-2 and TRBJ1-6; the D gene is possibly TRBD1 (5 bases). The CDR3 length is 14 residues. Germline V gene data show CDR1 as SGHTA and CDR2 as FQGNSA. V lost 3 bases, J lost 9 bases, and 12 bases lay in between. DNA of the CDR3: TGTGCCAGCAGCTTGAAAGGGGAAGGTTCACCCCTCCACTTT. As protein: CASSLKGEGSPLHF.

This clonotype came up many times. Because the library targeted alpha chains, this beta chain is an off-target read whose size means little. CDR3 loop: CATTDSGGSGNTQYF. Here the CDR3 DNA reads TGTGCCACCACGGATAGCGGGGGGTCCGGGAATACGCAGTATTTT. The J gene is TRBJ2-3, the V gene TRBV6-5; 10 bases fit TRBD2. The CDR3 covers 15 residues. Germline CDR1 MNHEY, CDR2 SVGAGI. The J segment lost 7 bases and the V segment lost 10 bases, leaving 14 bases of the junction unmatched.

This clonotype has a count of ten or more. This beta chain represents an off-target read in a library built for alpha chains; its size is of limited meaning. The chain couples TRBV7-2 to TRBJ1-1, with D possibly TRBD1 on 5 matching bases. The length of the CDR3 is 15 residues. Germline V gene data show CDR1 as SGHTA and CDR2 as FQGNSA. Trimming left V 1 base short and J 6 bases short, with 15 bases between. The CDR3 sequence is CASSLGAGMSPEAFF. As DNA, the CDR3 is TGTGCCAGCAGCTTAGGGGCAGGGATGTCCCCTGAAGCTTTCTTT. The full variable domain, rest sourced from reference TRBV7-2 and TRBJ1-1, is GAGVSQSPSNKVTEKGKDVELRCDPISGHTALYWYRQSLGQGLEFLIYFQGNSAPDKSGLPSDRFSAERTGGSVSTLTIQRTQQEDSAVYLCASSLGAGMSPEAFFGQGTRLTVV.

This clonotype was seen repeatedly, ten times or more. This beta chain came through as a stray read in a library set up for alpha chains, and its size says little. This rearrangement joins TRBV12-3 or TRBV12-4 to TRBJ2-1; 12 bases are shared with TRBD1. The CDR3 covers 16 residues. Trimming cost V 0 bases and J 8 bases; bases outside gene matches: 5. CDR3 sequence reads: CASSLAQGTGGYEQFF. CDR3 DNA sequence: TGTGCCAGCAGTTTAGCGCAAGGGACAGGGGGCTATGAGCAGTTCTTC.

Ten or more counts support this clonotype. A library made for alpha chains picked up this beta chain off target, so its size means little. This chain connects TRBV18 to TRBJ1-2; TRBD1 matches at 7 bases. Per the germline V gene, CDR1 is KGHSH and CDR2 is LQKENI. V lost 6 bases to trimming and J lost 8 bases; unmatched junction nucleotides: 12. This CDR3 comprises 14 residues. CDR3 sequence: CASSPDPGGRGYTF. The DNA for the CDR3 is TGTGCCAGCTCCCCAGATCCAGGGGGACGAGGCTACACCTTC.

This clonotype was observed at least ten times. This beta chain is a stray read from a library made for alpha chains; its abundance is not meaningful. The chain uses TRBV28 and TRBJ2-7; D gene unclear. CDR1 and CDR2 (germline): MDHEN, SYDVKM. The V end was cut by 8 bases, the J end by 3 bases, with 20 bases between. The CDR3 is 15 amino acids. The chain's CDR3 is CASGLRSPGLYEQYF. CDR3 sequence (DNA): TGTGCCAGCGGGCTCCGGAGCCCTGGGCTCTACGAGCAGTACTTC.

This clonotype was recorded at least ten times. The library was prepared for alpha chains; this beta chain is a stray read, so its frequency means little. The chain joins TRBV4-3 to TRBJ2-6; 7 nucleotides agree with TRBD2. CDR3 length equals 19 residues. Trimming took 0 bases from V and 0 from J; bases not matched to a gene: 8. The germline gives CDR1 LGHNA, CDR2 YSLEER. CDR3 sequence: CASSQDPSGGNSGANVLTF. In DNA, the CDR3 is TGCGCCAGCAGCCAAGACCCTAGCGGAGGGAACTCTGGGGCCAACGTCCTGACTTTC.

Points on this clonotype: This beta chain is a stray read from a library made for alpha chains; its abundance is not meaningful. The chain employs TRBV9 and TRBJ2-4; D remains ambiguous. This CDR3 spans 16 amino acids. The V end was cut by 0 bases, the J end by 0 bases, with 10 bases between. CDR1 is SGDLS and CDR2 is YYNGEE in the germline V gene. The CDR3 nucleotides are TGTGCCAGCAGCGTAGACCAGAACCTAGCCAAAAACATTCAGTACTTC. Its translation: CASSVDQNLAKNIQYF.

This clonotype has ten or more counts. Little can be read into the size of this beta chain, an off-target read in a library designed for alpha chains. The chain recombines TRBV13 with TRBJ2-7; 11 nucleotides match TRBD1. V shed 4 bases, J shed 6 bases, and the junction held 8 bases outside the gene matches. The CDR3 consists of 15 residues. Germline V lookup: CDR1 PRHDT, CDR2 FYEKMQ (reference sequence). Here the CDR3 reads CASSSSGTGGREQYF. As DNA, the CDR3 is TGTGCCAGCAGCTCATCCGGGACAGGGGGACGCGAGCAGTACTTC.

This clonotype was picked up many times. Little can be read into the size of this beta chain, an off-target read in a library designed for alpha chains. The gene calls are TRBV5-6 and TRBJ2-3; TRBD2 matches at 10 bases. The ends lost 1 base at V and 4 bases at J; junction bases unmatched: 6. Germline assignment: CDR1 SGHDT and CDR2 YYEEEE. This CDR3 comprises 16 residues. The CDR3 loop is CASSLPSGRSADTQYF. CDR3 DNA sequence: TGTGCCAGCAGCTTGCCTAGCGGGAGAAGTGCAGATACGCAGTATTTT.

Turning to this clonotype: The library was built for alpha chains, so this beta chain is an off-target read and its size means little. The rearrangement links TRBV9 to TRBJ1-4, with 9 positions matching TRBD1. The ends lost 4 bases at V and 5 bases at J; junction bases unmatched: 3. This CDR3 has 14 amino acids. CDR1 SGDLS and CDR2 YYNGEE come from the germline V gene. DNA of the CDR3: TGTGCCAGCAGCTCCGGGACAGGGAATGAAAAACTGTTTTTT. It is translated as CASSSGTGNEKLFF.